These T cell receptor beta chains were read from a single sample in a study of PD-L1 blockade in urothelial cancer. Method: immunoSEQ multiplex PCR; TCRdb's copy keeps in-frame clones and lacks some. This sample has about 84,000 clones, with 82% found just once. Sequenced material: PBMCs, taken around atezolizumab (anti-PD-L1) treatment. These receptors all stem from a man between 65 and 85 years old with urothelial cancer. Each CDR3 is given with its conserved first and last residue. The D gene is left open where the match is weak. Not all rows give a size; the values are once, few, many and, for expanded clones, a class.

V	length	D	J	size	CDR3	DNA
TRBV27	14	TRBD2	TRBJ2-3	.	CASSSNPGGDTQYF	TGTGCCAGCAGTTCCAACCCGGGGGGGGATACGCAGTATTTT
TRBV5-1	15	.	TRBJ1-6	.	CASSLQGTHNSPLHF	TGCGCCAGCAGCTTACAGGGCACGCATAATTCACCCCTCCACTTT
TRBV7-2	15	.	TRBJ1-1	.	CASSPQGLSNTEAFF	TGTGCCAGCAGCCCGCAGGGACTATCGAACACTGAAGCTTTCTTT
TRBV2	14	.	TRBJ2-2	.	CASSGLRNTGELFF	TGTGCCAGCTCCGGGTTACGCAACACCGGGGAGCTGTTTTTT
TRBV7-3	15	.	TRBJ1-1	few	CASSLGATSNTEAFF	TGTGCCAGCAGCCTAGGGGCTACCTCGAACACTGAAGCTTTCTTT
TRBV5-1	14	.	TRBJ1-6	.	CASSLTGMGSPLHF	TGCGCCAGCAGCTTGACAGGGATGGGTTCACCCCTCCACTTT
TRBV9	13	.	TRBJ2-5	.	CASSPQARETQYF	TGTGCCAGCAGCCCCCAGGCGAGAGAGACCCAGTACTTC
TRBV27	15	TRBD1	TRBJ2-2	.	CASGNRQGNTGELFF	TGTGCCAGCGGCAACCGACAGGGAAACACCGGGGAGCTGTTTTTT
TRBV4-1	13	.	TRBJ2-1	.	CASSQTPYYEQFF	TGCGCCAGCAGCCAAACACCGTATTATGAGCAGTTCTTC
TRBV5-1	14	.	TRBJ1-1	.	CASSLGAENTEAFF	TGCGCCAGCAGCTTGGGGGCAGAGAACACTGAAGCTTTCTTT
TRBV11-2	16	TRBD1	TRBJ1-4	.	CASSWDRTATNEKLFF	TGTGCCAGCAGCTGGGACAGGACGGCAACTAATGAAAAACTGTTTTTT
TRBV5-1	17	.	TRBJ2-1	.	CASSVGGMEPRNNEQFF	TGCGCCAGCAGCGTCGGGGGTATGGAACCCCGAAACAATGAGCAGTTCTTC
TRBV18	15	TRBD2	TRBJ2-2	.	CASSRASGNTGELFF	TGTGCCAGCTCACGGGCTAGCGGGAACACCGGGGAGCTGTTTTTT
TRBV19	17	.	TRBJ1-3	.	CASSISLPRSSGNTIYF	TGTGCCAGTAGTATATCACTACCGCGGAGCTCTGGAAACACCATATATTTT
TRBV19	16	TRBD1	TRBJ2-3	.	CASSIDRGRIVDTQYF	TGTGCCAGTAGTATCGACAGGGGGCGGATTGTAGATACGCAGTATTTT
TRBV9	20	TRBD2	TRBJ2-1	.	CASSPQAKVGVAGAHNEQFF	TGTGCCAGCAGCCCCCAAGCCAAGGTCGGGGTAGCGGGGGCCCACAATGAGCAGTTCTTC
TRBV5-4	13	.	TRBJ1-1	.	CASSEDRNTEAFF	TGTGCCAGCAGCGAGGACAGGAACACTGAAGCTTTCTTT
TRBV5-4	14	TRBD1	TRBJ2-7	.	CASSSRQGSYEQYF	TGTGCCAGCAGCTCCCGACAGGGGTCCTACGAGCAGTACTTC
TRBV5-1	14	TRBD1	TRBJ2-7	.	CASSFRGLTYEQYF	TGCGCCAGCAGCTTCAGGGGGCTTACCTACGAGCAGTACTTC
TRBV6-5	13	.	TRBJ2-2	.	CASSVQSTGELFF	TGTGCCAGCAGCGTACAATCCACCGGGGAGCTGTTTTTT
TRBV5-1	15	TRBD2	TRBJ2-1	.	CASSLTSASYNEQFF	TGCGCCAGCAGCCTCACTAGCGCGTCCTACAATGAGCAGTTCTTC
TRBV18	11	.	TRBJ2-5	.	CASSPKVEQYF	TGTGCCAGCTCACCAAAAGTTGAGCAGTACTTC
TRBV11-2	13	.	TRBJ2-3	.	CASSLDLGDTQYF	TGTGCCAGCAGCTTAGATCTAGGAGATACGCAGTATTTT
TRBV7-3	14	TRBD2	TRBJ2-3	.	CASSLAGGSDTQYF	TGTGCCAGCAGCTTAGCGGGGGGGTCAGATACGCAGTATTTT
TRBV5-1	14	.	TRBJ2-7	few	CASSLGRRDYEQYF	TGCGCCAGCAGCTTGGGGCGGAGAGACTACGAGCAGTACTTC
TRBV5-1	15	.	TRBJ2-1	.	CASSLVASSYNEQFF	TGCGCCAGCAGCTTGGTAGCCAGCTCCTACAATGAGCAGTTCTTC
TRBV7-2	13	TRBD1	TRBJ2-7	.	CASSQNRGYEQYF	TGTGCCAGCAGTCAAAACAGGGGCTACGAGCAGTACTTC
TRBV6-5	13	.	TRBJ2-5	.	CASSYGQQETQYF	TGTGCCAGCAGTTACGGACAGCAAGAGACCCAGTACTTC